What follows are 17 T cell receptor beta chains derived from one specimen sequenced in a study of T cells in Graves' hyperthyroidism and ophthalmopathy. There were TCR beta CDR3 regions amplified from RNA transcripts. A set of HTBI primers served as the primers for a first-round RT-PCR of the TCR CDR3. TCRdb called the multiplex PCR reads again in MiXCR, with one record for every CDR3 protein. The data hold 300,000 to 450,000 distinct CDR3 sequences, with 15% to 19% observed a single time. Material for sequencing was blood. These receptors originate from a woman aged 18-35 years with Graves' hyperthyroidism that later progressed to Graves' ophthalmopathy.

About this clonotype itself: Given a much more abundant clone one base away, this may be a read error. V usage is TRBV5-1 and J usage is TRBJ2-1; 7 bases agree with TRBD2. This CDR3 contains 17 residues. The germline V gene has CDR1 SGHRS and CDR2 YFSETQ. The CDR3 is CASSLGVRDYIYNDQFF. The CDR3 nucleotides are TGCGCCAGCAGCCTGGGGGTTCGGGACTACATATACAATGATCAGTTCTTC. The full variable domain, in which reference TRBV5-1 and TRBJ2-1 provide the parts outside the CDR3, is KAGVTQTPRYLIKTRGQQVTLSCSPISGHRSVSWYQQTPGQGLQFLFEYFSETQRNKGNFPGRFSGRQFSNSRSEMNVSTLELGDSALYLCASSLGVRDYIYNDQFFGPGTRLTVL.

This clonotype was counted ten times or more. The chain joins TRBV11-2 to TRBJ1-1, with D possibly TRBD1 on 6 matching bases. CDR1 and CDR2 (germline): SGHAT, FQNNGV. The CDR3 sequence is 15 residues long. The V end was cut by 2 bases, the J end by 6 bases, with 16 bases between. The CDR3 region is CASSLTDRPGAEAFF. The CDR3 DNA follows: TGTGCCAGCAGCTTAACCGACAGGCCTGGCGCTGAAGCTTTCTTT.

In its sample, this clonotype was seen many times. The genes are TRBV5-1 and TRBJ2-3; TRBD2 matches 7 bases. The germline gives CDR1 SGHRS, CDR2 YFSETQ. V lost 4 bases, J lost 2 bases, and 7 bases stayed unmatched. This CDR3 comprises 15 residues. The CDR3, as DNA: TGCGCCAGCAGCCTAGGGAGGGCGGCCACAGATACGCAGTATTTT. Translating it yields CASSLGRAATDTQYF.

V usage is TRBV5-6 and J usage is TRBJ1-2; D call uncertain. V was shortened by 4 bases and J by 6 bases, with 16 bases between the two germline ends. This CDR3 has 14 residues. The V gene's germline CDR1 is SGHDT and CDR2 YYEEEE. The CDR3: CASSPTTISDGYTF. DNA of the CDR3: TGTGCCAGCAGCCCTACCACTATATCTGATGGCTACACCTTC.

This clonotype was seen many times. V usage is TRBV28 and J usage is TRBJ2-3; perhaps TRBD1 as D (6 bases). The CDR3 has 16 residues. The germline CDR1 and CDR2 sequences are MDHEN and SYDVKM. The ends were cut back, 5 bases at V and 4 bases at J, with 19 bases in the middle. CDR3 region: CASSRTEVSRADTQYF. In DNA, the CDR3 is TGTGCCAGCAGTCGGACAGAAGTTTCTAGAGCAGATACGCAGTATTTT.

In this sample, this clonotype turned up a few times. V usage is TRBV5-1 and J usage is TRBJ2-1; 12 bases are a match to TRBD2. With V trimmed by 4 bases and J by 6 bases, 8 bases remained unmatched. Per the germline V gene, CDR1 is SGHRS and CDR2 is YFSETQ. This CDR3 is built from 16 residues. For the CDR3, the DNA is TGCGCCAGCAGCATAGCCGGGACTAGCGGGTTCAATGAGCAGTTCTTC. It specifies CASSIAGTSGFNEQFF.

The chain employs TRBV9 and TRBJ2-7; 9 bases fit TRBD2. Looked up from germline, CDR1 is SGDLS and CDR2 is YYNGEE. V lost 0 bases, J lost 6 bases, and 7 bases stayed unmatched. CDR3 length equals 15 residues. CDR3 residues: CASSVGGAGGREQYF. In DNA, the CDR3 is TGTGCCAGCAGCGTAGGTGGAGCGGGAGGTCGCGAGCAGTACTTC.

This clonotype was seen at least ten times. V and J are TRBV7-9 and TRBJ1-4; D gene uncertain. Trimming cost V 5 bases and J 5 bases, with 15 bases left between them. CDR3 length: 15 amino acids. Germline values: CDR1 SEHNR, CDR2 FQNEAQ (reference sequence). This CDR3 reads CASSLPGSGNEKLFF. The DNA for the CDR3 is TGTGCCAGCAGCCTACCGGGTAGCGGGAATGAAAAACTGTTTTTT.

This clonotype was seen ten or more times. This sequence joins TRBV6-1 and TRBJ1-5, with a possible D match to TRBD1 (6 bases). The germline gives CDR1 MNHNS, CDR2 SASEGT. CDR3 length equals 14 residues. Trimming left V 7 bases short and J 6 bases short, with 16 bases between. CDR3 nucleotide sequence: TGTGCCAGCACCGAGGGGGGGCCGTTTCAGCCCCAGCATTTT. This sequence encodes CASTEGGPFQPQHF.

The V call is TRBV20-1, the J call TRBJ2-1; the D is unclear. This CDR3 is built from 9 residues. Deletions cut 7 bases from V and 8 bases from J, with 6 bases between. Germline V gene lookup returns CDR1 DFQATT and CDR2 SNEGSKA (reference sequence). The CDR3 is CSVSDEQFF. CDR3 nucleotide sequence: TGCAGTGTGTCGGATGAGCAGTTCTTC.

This clonotype was counted at least ten times. The chain is built from TRBV24-1 and TRBJ2-1; TRBD2 is a possible D gene (6 bases). Germline V gene data show CDR1 as KGHDR and CDR2 as SFDVKD. Trimming pared 3 bases from V and 1 base from J, leaving 12 bases between. This CDR3 comprises 16 residues. CDR3 residues: CATSDPLAESYNEQFF. The CDR3 region has the DNA TGTGCCACCAGTGATCCTTTAGCGGAGTCCTACAATGAGCAGTTCTTC.

This clonotype was counted many times. V gene TRBV20-1 combines with J gene TRBJ2-3; D possibly corresponds to TRBD1 (5 bases). This CDR3 has 17 amino acids. In germline, CDR1 is DFQATT, CDR2 SNEGSKA (reference sequence). With 3 bases removed from V and 3 bases from J, the gap between germline ends came to 22 bases. This CDR3 is CSASEFIRASPTDTQYF. CDR3 bases: TGCAGTGCTAGTGAATTCATCAGGGCCAGCCCGACAGATACGCAGTATTTT.

The chain couples TRBV25-1 to TRBJ2-5; 8 bases are a match to TRBD2. The CDR3 is made up of 14 amino acids. The germline gives CDR1 MGHDK, CDR2 SYGVNS. Trimming removed 1 base from V and 4 bases from J; junction bases left unmatched: 2. CDR3 loop: CASSEWREAETQYF. The CDR3 bases are TGTGCCAGCAGTGAATGGCGGGAGGCAGAGACCCAGTACTTC.

V usage is TRBV12-5 and J usage is TRBJ2-2; 10 bases are shared with TRBD2. CDR1 is LGHNT, CDR2 FRNRAP, per germline. This CDR3 is 16 amino acids long. Trimming at V came to 2 bases and at J to 7 bases, leaving 7 bases not matched to a gene. DNA for the CDR3: TGTGCTAGTGGTTTGAGGCTAGCGGGAGTAGTCGGGGAGCTGTTTTTT. It specifies CASGLRLAGVVGELFF.

This chain links TRBV14 with TRBJ1-2; 8 bases agree with TRBD1. The V gene's germline CDR1 is SGHDN and CDR2 FVKESK. V was clipped by 0 bases and J by 4 bases; unmatched bases: 7. The CDR3 is 16 residues long. The CDR3 nucleotides are TGTGCCAGCAGCCAAGATATCGGGACAGGCCCCTATGGCTACACCTTC. Its protein product is CASSQDIGTGPYGYTF. Full variable domain (outside the CDR3, taken from reference TRBV14 and TRBJ1-2): EAGVTQFPSHSVIEKGQTVTLRCDPISGHDNLYWYRRVMGKEIKFLLHFVKESKQDESGMPNNRFLAERTGGTYSTLKVQPAELEDSGVYFCASSQDIGTGPYGYTFGSGTRLTVV.

This sequence joins TRBV2 and TRBJ1-2; D gene uncertain. Germline V CDR1 and CDR2: SNHLY, FYNNEI. This CDR3 is 12 amino acids long. The V end lost 7 bases, the J end lost 4 bases, and 10 bases lay between the germline ends. The CDR3 here is CASTELPYGYTF. The DNA for the CDR3 is TGTGCCAGCACAGAGCTCCCCTATGGCTACACCTTC.

The chain recombines TRBV19 with TRBJ1-2; no clear D gene. With 5 bases removed from V and 6 bases from J, the gap between germline ends came to 16 bases. The germline V gene has CDR1 LNHDA and CDR2 SQIVND (reference sequence). CDR3 length: 14 amino acids. As DNA, the CDR3 is TGTGCCAGTAGTCGGGCCGTCCGACGTGATGGCTACACCTTC. As protein: CASSRAVRRDGYTF.